This T cell receptor (beta chain) was profiled in a study of monozygotic twins with cystic fibrosis. Study-wide context: With about 15 PCR cycles, barcoded libraries came from three micrograms of fragmented DNA. Regarding the study as a whole: Clonality was generally low (median around 0.0098), higher in the most severe patients. J usage was most co-twin-similar in 8 of 16 pairs, V in 13. Monozygotic CF twins shared more identical nucleotide clonotypes than unrelated patients.

In the case of this clone: Its antigen is as yet unknown.

The data were produced by immunoSEQ multiplex PCR, yet TCRdb's version contains in-frame clones alone and is incomplete. Altogether fewer than 25,000 clones are present, around nine tenths being singletons, with the ten largest covering approximately 1.3%. This CDR3 is built from 15 residues. This chain joins TRBV21-1 and TRBJ1-2; TRBD1 is the table's D call, not checked against the DNA. TRBV21-1 is a listed pseudogene. Sequencing was done on a sample of blood. The sequence derives from a woman younger than 45 with cystic fibrosis. CDR3 DNA: TGTGCCAGCAGCACCCCGGGACAGGGAACCCATGGCTACACCTTC. Protein sequence: CASSTPGQGTHGYTF.